This T cell receptor beta chain comes out of a study of cytomegalovirus exposure and HLA in healthy donors (TCRdb year 2017). Some background on the complete study: In an earlier analysis of fewer than 750 of the donors, 250 to 350 Gb of sequence data and roughly 100 million unique TCR beta sequences from about 180 million T cells were reported. Approximately 300 gigabases of sequencing data and 70 million to 95 million unique TCR sequences made up an early release that covered approximately 620 HLA-typed donors. Class I and class II HLA loci were covered by the typing at four-digit resolution. In addition to the first cohort of 666 subjects, a separate validation cohort of about 120 different subjects was used. Four or five DR-DQ haplotypes were handled as single units for association and clustering, since linkage in the cohort was strong. High-throughput TCR immunosequencing, statistical association of individual TCRs with disease status, and machine learning were combined to predict cytomegalovirus infection status. The genetic ancestry cluster associated with self-reported Caucasian donors included 81% of the approximately 430 genotyped donors. Alongside the repertoire data, information on donor age, sex, ethnicity and CMV serostatus was compiled. Every repertoire in the discovery cohort had been generated on one and the same sequencing platform. The study profiled the T cell repertoires of approximately 700 subjects by immunosequencing and related them to cytomegalovirus serostatus. In the later analysis, no new phenotypic data were used to find candidate immune exposures; instead, reliance was placed on TCR beta sequences and their occurrence across donors. A later genetic analysis used genome-wide SNP genotypes for about 65% of the 666 donors, treating that subset as a discovery cohort. The study aimed to test whether cataloging public T cell receptors could reveal signatures of past pathogen exposure. Typing coverage varied by locus: 629-630 donors for A, B, C, DRB1 and DQB1; around 560 for DQA1; approximately 570 for DPA1; some 470 for DPB1. In a later analysis, previously published TCR beta repertoires from 666 donors were re-analyzed and high-resolution HLA genotyping was added so that TCR occurrence patterns could be studied. Across about 370 genotyped donors of the cohort, an average of about 240,000 unique TCR beta nucleotide sequences per donor were sequenced, and 15% to 20% of those sequences were non-productive. In an earlier analysis of around 540 of the donors, high-throughput TCR beta sequencing was used to judge whether each TCR beta V gene segment behaved as functional or pseudogenic.

On this clone itself: Its binding antigen is unknown. Base qualities were left out, and no much larger clone turns up one base away.

The junction carries 13 bases between V and J, which are trimmed by 2 bases and 2 bases respectively. The germline V gene (reference sequence) supplies CDR1 SEHNR and CDR2 FQNEAQ. The CDR3 covers 15 residues, taking in both the cysteine and the phenylalanine. Just the 45-base CDR3 DNA is kept, in frame starting at base 1. Here is what the overall study found, with its caveats: A further reported finding was that TCR beta sequences accurately predicted the HLA-A and HLA-B alleles for most subjects in the first cohort. Some IMGT-functional V segments, including TRBV6-2 and TRBV6-3, could not be distinguished by the 87-base-pair reads and were therefore excluded. Because HLA typing was unavailable for some donors at each locus, only the typed subset was used in association tests. In an earlier analysis of some 500 of the donors, most TCR beta V segments appeared in productive rearrangements about 87% or about 30% of the time, broadly matching IMGT annotations. CMV serostatus was the only immune exposure information available for the cohort. A later analysis found that TCR association rates varied across HLA loci, with DRB1 alleles showing the most associated TCRs and HLA-C alleles the fewest. Linkage disequilibrium might explain the correlated functional status among segregating V segments, but an unknown experimental factor could not be ruled out. Compared with the roughly 600-donor mean, donors in an Asian-associated ancestry cluster had fewer N-insertions in productive TCRs, according to a later genetic analysis. A few of the identified cytomegalovirus-associated TCR beta chains were confirmed in vitro to be specific for cytomegalovirus antigens. Compared with equally common non-associated chains, HLA-associated TCR beta chains in a later analysis were more clonally expanded and had lower generation probabilities. Presence/absence analyses assumed roughly uniform sequencing depth across donors, an assumption that may not hold. When HLA alleles, especially DR and DQ, strongly co-occurred, attributing TCR associations to individual alleles was difficult. Because counts were too low, about 18 rarely observed V segments, including chromosome 9 orphons, were excluded from the earlier analysis of several hundred of the donors. Only TCR beta chains were sequenced in this cohort, and the absence of alpha or paired-chain data limited detectable features. The classifier was reported to diagnose cytomegalovirus status with high specificity and sensitivity in both the original and validation cohorts. Most TCR sequences were seen in very few donors, while some public TCRs were found in many individuals. In a later analysis, most CMV-associated TCR beta chains were found to appear HLA-restricted, with HLA associations seemingly driven largely by CMV exposure. A total of roughly 160 TCR beta chains were listed by the study as associated with cytomegalovirus. At a false discovery rate of 0.05, a later analysis linked some 17,000 TCR beta sequences to specific HLA alleles. The sequencing pipeline was judged likely to have produced a cluster of highly shared sequence variants as a technical artifact. According to the authors, the approach could potentially be generalized to other disease states and immunological phenotypes. V-gene and J-gene trimming of TCR beta chains was associated with a missense DCLRE1C variant in a later genetic analysis, and the association was replicated in an independent cohort. According to a later analysis, parvovirus B19, influenza, CMV and Epstein-Barr virus appeared linked to several top co-occurrence clusters.

The library was built by means of the immunoSEQ multiplex PCR assay. A mixture of 60 forward primers for TCR Vbeta segments and 13 reverse primers for TCR Jbeta segments was used in the multiplex PCR. The CDR3 region of rearranged TCR beta genes was amplified from genomic DNA by a multiplex PCR assay. The amplified TCR beta libraries were sequenced on the Illumina HiSeq System as 87-base-pair reads. The paper's data handling went like this. In a later analysis, some 80 million unique TCR beta chains were counted across the roughly 610 repertoires, and approximately 9.9 million of these chains were shared by at least two donors. A nearest-neighbor algorithm error-corrected the raw reads and collapsed the reads into unique sequences, merging closely related sequences to remove PCR and sequencing errors. V, D and J gene segments were assigned by aligning CDR3 sequences to IMGT reference sequences. For a sequence to be retained, at least a six-nucleotide match to both a V gene segment and a J gene segment was required. A rearrangement was called productive if the CDR3 had no stop codons and remained in frame with V and J, and every other rearrangement was called non-productive. CDR3 was defined according to IMGT convention as the region running from the second conserved V-encoded cysteine to the conserved J-encoded phenylalanine. Sequences without an unambiguous match to a single V gene segment were excluded from the earlier analysis of about 630 of the donors. An earlier analysis of fewer than 750 of the donors called V segments functional above 56.7% productive rearrangements and segregating when the between-donor standard deviation exceeded 5%. A statistical classification framework was developed to diagnose cytomegalovirus status using the catalog of TCR beta chain sequences. A later analysis assigned V and J genes by comparing TCR nucleotide sequences with IMGT/GENE-DB human TR gene sequences. Using the TCRdist pipeline, a later analysis assigned CDR3 sequences along with most-parsimonious VDJ recombination scenarios. In a later analysis, each TCR beta chain was defined by its CDR3 amino acid sequence together with its V-gene family, and reads lacking a unique V-gene family were excluded. As a way to deal with suspected cross-contamination and a sequencing artifact, a later analysis dropped approximately 570 nucleotide sequences that were highly shared and had low generation probability. In a later analysis, a clonal expansion index for each public chain was calculated from normalized within-repertoire ranks of inferred template counts. In a later analysis, generation probabilities were computed with a VDJ recombination model fitted to out-of-frame rearrangements, and the resulting probabilities were checked against IGoR. In a later analysis, hypergeometric tests were used to score TCR-TCR, TCR-HLA and TCR-CMV co-occurrence, with a repertoire-size bias correction applied to TCR pairs. To estimate false discovery rates, a later analysis permuted the HLA or CMV assignments 20 times. A later analysis grouped co-occurring TCRs with DBSCAN, adding TCRdist sequence similarity when clustering within HLA-allele-positive subsets. Repertoires with fewer than 30,000 or more than 120,000 public chains were left out of co-occurrence clustering, as were about 5 repertoires with anomalous nucleotide sharing. TCRdb re-hosts the immuneACCESS table, in-frame sequences only. Its copies lack some clones; in the studies checked, an unresolved V gene accounts for under half of them, and the cause for the rest is not known. V, J and clone size derive from that table, while D and trimming were established from the DNA sequence. This sample lists hundreds of thousands of clones; around four fifths were detected once. The top ten hold around 3.9% of the sample.

The cohort consisted of 666 healthy bone marrow donors. Cohort members were all nominally healthy when sampled, although unrecorded immune exposures were likely present. The donor tested CMV seronegative and was one of the 352 seronegative cohort members. A peripheral blood sample was collected from each donor, and TCR beta sequencing was performed on peripheral blood mononuclear cells. Genomic DNA extraction from the blood cell samples was performed with the Qiagen DNeasy Blood Extraction Kit. This clonotype originated in a male donor in good health and CMV-seronegative. Sequencing was done on a sample of PBMCs. The sequence is built from TRBV7-9 and TRBJ2-7; the D segment cannot be called with confidence. The DNA sequence is given as TGTGCCAGCAGCTTAATTTCCACCGGTGCCTACGAGCAGTACTTC. Its coded protein is CASSLISTGAYEQYF. Beyond the CDR3, the reference TRBV7-9 and TRBJ2-7 genes provide the residues; the full variable domain reads: DTGVSQNPRHKITKRGQNVTFRCDPISEHNRLYWYRQTLGQGPEFLTYFQNEAQLEKSRLLSDRFSAERPKGSFSTLEIQRTEQGDSAMYLCASSLISTGAYEQYFGPGTRLTVT.